Reported below is one TCR beta chain. As yet, its antigen is unknown. This entry comes from a study of STAT3 mutations in large granular lymphocyte leukemia. Overall study findings and caveats: In T-cell large granular lymphocyte leukemia, about half of patients showed multiple immunodominant subclonotypes.

With 0 bases removed from V and 8 bases from J, the gap between germline ends came to 14 bases. This CDR3 spans 14 amino acids. Germline V CDR1 and CDR2: SGHTS, YDEGEE. Profiling relied on immunoSEQ multiplex PCR, and the TCRdb table lists in-frame clones only, not all of them. Here the sample spans approximately 17,000 clones, 84% being singletons. The sample was peripheral blood mononuclear cells. The chain combines TRBV5-8 with TRBJ1-2, with D unresolved. This sequence originates from a man aged 45-65 years with T-cell large granular lymphocyte leukemia. Some clones in this sample may be carry-over from other donors' samples. This CDR3 is CASSLGGILGGYTF. The DNA for the CDR3 is TGTGCCAGCAGCTTGGGCGGGATCCTTGGGGGCTACACCTTC.